These T cell receptor beta chains were read from a single sample in a study of spatial heterogeneity in lung cancer. TCRdb passed the 5' RACE reads through MiXCR, listing each CDR3 protein once. Among roughly 11,000 distinct CDR3 sequences listed, just over 14% were seen once. The source was lung tumor tissue, collected at surgery. The receptors were sampled from a male donor with early-stage non-small cell lung cancer. Both conserved end residues are part of each CDR3. D genes are given only for firm matches. Not every row has a clone size; where given, it reads once, few, many or a size class.

d_gene: NA; abundance: NA; j_gene: TRBJ1-1; v_gene: TRBV6-5; CDR3aa: CASSSLQGPATEAFF; CDR3nt: TGTGCCAGCAGTTCACTACAGGGACCGGCCACTGAAGCTTTCTTT
d_gene: NA; abundance: few; j_gene: TRBJ1-2; v_gene: TRBV7-9; CDR3aa: CASSLDLDGPGGYTF; CDR3nt: TGTGCCAGCAGCTTAGACCTGGATGGACCAGGTGGCTACACCTTC
d_gene: TRBD2; abundance: NA; j_gene: TRBJ2-2; v_gene: TRBV20-1; CDR3aa: CSGLAVFTGELFF; CDR3nt: TGCAGCGGACTAGCGGTTTTTACCGGGGAGCTGTTTTTT
d_gene: NA; abundance: many; j_gene: TRBJ2-5; v_gene: TRBV5-8; CDR3aa: CASSLDPRSDRAKF; CDR3nt: TGTGCCAGCAGCTTGGACCCCCGTAGCGACCGAGCAAAATTC
d_gene: TRBD2; abundance: NA; j_gene: TRBJ2-7; v_gene: TRBV13; CDR3aa: CASSLTGVAGYEQYF; CDR3nt: TGTGCCAGCAGCTTAACGGGTGTAGCGGGTTACGAGCAGTACTTC
d_gene: NA; abundance: many; j_gene: TRBJ2-2; v_gene: TRBV5-6; CDR3aa: CASTLNPRDTGELFF; CDR3nt: TGTGCCAGCACCCTAAACCCCCGGGACACCGGGGAGCTGTTTTTT
d_gene: TRBD1; abundance: large; j_gene: TRBJ1-5; v_gene: TRBV20-1; CDR3aa: CSAQPTGNQPQHF; CDR3nt: TGCAGTGCTCAACCGACAGGGAATCAGCCCCAGCATTTT
d_gene: TRBD1; abundance: NA; j_gene: TRBJ2-5; v_gene: TRBV7-2; CDR3aa: CASSWTRGQGGGTQYF; CDR3nt: TGTGCCAGCAGCTGGACGAGGGGACAGGGAGGAGGGACCCAGTACTTC
d_gene: NA; abundance: few; j_gene: TRBJ1-2; v_gene: TRBV5-1; CDR3aa: CASSLGLGSSYGYTF; CDR3nt: TGCGCCAGCAGCTTGGGGCTGGGGTCATCCTATGGCTACACCTTC
d_gene: TRBD2; abundance: many; j_gene: TRBJ2-1; v_gene: TRBV28; CDR3aa: CASSFSRGSSNEQFF; CDR3nt: TGTGCCAGCAGTTTCAGCCGCGGGAGTTCCAATGAGCAGTTCTTC
d_gene: NA; abundance: NA; j_gene: TRBJ2-6; v_gene: TRBV2; CDR3aa: CASAPPQYMSGANVLTF; CDR3nt: TGTGCCAGCGCGCCCCCCCAATACATGTCTGGGGCCAACGTCCTGACTTTC
d_gene: NA; abundance: medium-sized; j_gene: TRBJ2-7; v_gene: TRBV12-3/TRBV12-4; CDR3aa: CASSLSHTDEQYF; CDR3nt: TGTGCCAGCAGTTTATCCCACACTGACGAGCAGTACTTC
d_gene: TRBD2; abundance: medium-sized; j_gene: TRBJ2-5; v_gene: TRBV11-2; CDR3aa: CASSGGVQETQYF; CDR3nt: TGTGCCAGCAGCGGGGGGGTCCAAGAGACCCAGTACTTC
d_gene: NA; abundance: many; j_gene: TRBJ2-5; v_gene: TRBV6-5; CDR3aa: CASSYRPQETQYF; CDR3nt: TGTGCCAGCAGTTACCGCCCCCAAGAGACCCAGTACTTC
d_gene: NA; abundance: many; j_gene: TRBJ1-1; v_gene: TRBV18; CDR3aa: CASSPQSTEAFF; CDR3nt: TGTGCCAGCTCACCTCAGTCCACTGAAGCTTTCTTT
d_gene: TRBD2; abundance: many; j_gene: TRBJ2-7; v_gene: TRBV10-3; CDR3aa: CANSPEAGYEQYF; CDR3nt: TGTGCCAACTCCCCCGAAGCGGGGTACGAGCAGTACTTC
d_gene: NA; abundance: many; j_gene: TRBJ1-1; v_gene: TRBV3-1; CDR3aa: CASSHQTANTEAFF; CDR3nt: TGTGCCAGCAGCCACCAGACAGCGAACACTGAAGCTTTCTTT
d_gene: NA; abundance: medium-sized; j_gene: TRBJ2-3; v_gene: TRBV6-5; CDR3aa: CASRFGLASTDTQYF; CDR3nt: TGTGCCAGCAGATTCGGCCTAGCGAGCACAGATACGCAGTATTTT
d_gene: NA; abundance: many; j_gene: TRBJ1-2; v_gene: TRBV3-1; CDR3aa: CASSQDQGSGGYTF; CDR3nt: TGTGCCAGCAGCCAAGATCAGGGTTCGGGTGGCTACACCTTC
d_gene: TRBD2; abundance: NA; j_gene: TRBJ2-5; v_gene: TRBV18; CDR3aa: CASSTLSLAAHETQYF; CDR3nt: TGTGCCAGCTCAACACTGTCCCTAGCGGCCCACGAGACCCAGTACTTC
d_gene: NA; abundance: many; j_gene: TRBJ1-6; v_gene: TRBV18; CDR3aa: CASSPAQRNSPLHF; CDR3nt: TGTGCCAGCTCACCGGCGCAGAGGAATTCACCCCTCCACTTT
d_gene: TRBD2; abundance: many; j_gene: TRBJ2-7; v_gene: TRBV20-1; CDR3aa: CSARMERESGEQYF; CDR3nt: TGCAGTGCTAGGATGGAGCGGGAGTCTGGCGAGCAGTACTTC
d_gene: NA; abundance: many; j_gene: TRBJ1-2; v_gene: TRBV7-2; CDR3aa: CASSPSRTAFYGYTF; CDR3nt: TGTGCCAGCAGCCCCTCGAGGACAGCTTTCTATGGCTACACCTTC
d_gene: NA; abundance: many; j_gene: TRBJ2-2; v_gene: TRBV20-1; CDR3aa: CSARDYRGGMTGELFF; CDR3nt: TGCAGTGCTAGAGATTACCGAGGGGGAATGACCGGGGAGCTGTTTTTT
d_gene: NA; abundance: many; j_gene: TRBJ2-2; v_gene: TRBV20-1; CDR3aa: CSARRGRDTGELFF; CDR3nt: TGCAGTGCTAGACGGGGGAGAGACACCGGGGAGCTGTTTTTT
d_gene: NA; abundance: NA; j_gene: TRBJ2-7; v_gene: TRBV11-2; CDR3aa: CASSFTGNEQYF; CDR3nt: TGTGCCAGCAGCTTTACAGGGAACGAGCAGTACTTC
d_gene: NA; abundance: medium-sized; j_gene: TRBJ1-1; v_gene: TRBV2; CDR3aa: CAGVRANTEAFF; CDR3nt: TGTGCCGGAGTAAGAGCGAACACTGAAGCTTTCTTT
d_gene: TRBD2; abundance: many; j_gene: TRBJ2-3; v_gene: TRBV7-2; CDR3aa: CASSPRILAGGISRPDTQYF; CDR3nt: TGTGCCAGCAGCCCGAGGATACTAGCGGGAGGGATTAGTCGGCCAGATACGCAGTATTTT